Listed below are T cell receptor beta chains from one sample, sequenced in a study of T cell repertoires in cytomegalovirus infection. MiXCR was run by TCRdb on the reads, yielding one entry per CDR3 protein. The sample includes about 20,000 distinct CDR3 sequences, over 40% seen only once; the top ten take approximately 94%. Their antigen targets remain unknown. The starting material was CD8+ T cells from cultured PBMCs, obtained from culture after CMV antigen stimulation. Receptor source: a human donor in good health (CMV status not recorded). Some clones in this sample may be carry-over from other donors' samples. CDR3s include the opening cysteine and the closing phenylalanine or tryptophan. A D gene is named only where the DNA matches it firmly. Size tells how often a clone was seen (once, few, many) or the class of an expanded clone, and some rows leave it out.

j_call,v_call,d_call,clone_size,cdr3_nt,cdr3_aa
TRBJ1-6,TRBV6-5,.,.,TGTGCCAGCACCCAGGGTCTGAGTAATTCACCCCTCCACTTT,CASTQGLSNSPLHF
TRBJ2-2,TRBV6-2/TRBV6-3,.,.,TGTGCCAGCAGGCTCCTCACCGGGGAGCTGTTTTTT,CASRLLTGELFF
TRBJ2-3,TRBV7-2,TRBD2,.,TGTGCCAGCAGCACCATACCGGGACTAGCGGGAGTGGGCGCAGATACGCAGTATTTT,CASSTIPGLAGVGADTQYF
TRBJ1-5,TRBV5-1,TRBD1,.,TGCGCCAGCAGCTTGGGACAGGGCGATCAGCCCCAGCATTTT,CASSLGQGDQPQHF
TRBJ2-1,TRBV30,TRBD2,.,TGTGCCTGGAACCTCATAGCGGGAGCTAACAATGAGCAGTTCTTC,CAWNLIAGANNEQFF
TRBJ1-1,TRBV27,.,few,TGTGCCAGCAGTTTATCGCCAGGGAACACTGAAGCTTTCTTT,CASSLSPGNTEAFF
TRBJ2-1,TRBV27,.,.,TGTGCCAGCAGTCCCCCCTTGGGGAGAAGCTCCTACAATGAGCAGTTCTTC,CASSPPLGRSSYNEQFF
TRBJ2-5,TRBV7-9,.,many,TGTGCCAGCAGCTTTCCGGGAAACCAAGAGACCCAGTACTTC,CASSFPGNQETQYF
TRBJ2-7,TRBV5-4,TRBD1,.,TGTGCCAGCAGCCCGGGAACAGGGGGTGCCGCCTACGAGCAGTACTTC,CASSPGTGGAAYEQYF
TRBJ2-1,TRBV7-2,.,.,TGTGCCAGCAGCTTAGGCACGGTTTCCTACAATGAGCAGTTCTTC,CASSLGTVSYNEQFF
TRBJ2-3,TRBV20-1,TRBD2,.,TGCAGTGCTGCCCGACTAGCGGGGGGGCCGACAGATACGCAGTATTTT,CSAARLAGGPTDTQYF
TRBJ2-1,TRBV7-2,TRBD2,.,TGTGCCAGCAGCTTAAAGTTTGGTGCCGGGGGGGCTTACAATGAGCAGTTCTTC,CASSLKFGAGGAYNEQFF
TRBJ2-7,TRBV19,TRBD1,.,TGTGCCAGTAGTACGGGACAGGGGTCCTACGAGCAGTACTTC,CASSTGQGSYEQYF
TRBJ2-1,TRBV5-1,.,.,TGCGCCAGCAACCGGGAACTCAACAATGAGCGGCAGTTCTTC,CASNRELNNERQFF
TRBJ2-1,TRBV4-2,.,.,TGTGCCAGCAGCCAAAGGGGTCAATCTTATGAGCAGTTCTTC,CASSQRGQSYEQFF
TRBJ1-3,TRBV12-3/TRBV12-4,.,.,TGTGCCAGCAGCGCTCAGGGATTCTCTGGAAACACCATATATTTT,CASSAQGFSGNTIYF
TRBJ2-7,TRBV27,TRBD2,.,TGTGCCAGCAGTTTATCTGGTAGCGGGAGGATGTCCGAGCAGTACTTC,CASSLSGSGRMSEQYF
TRBJ1-3,TRBV7-9,.,.,TGTGCCAGCAGCTTAGTGACGGACACGCCAGGAAACACCATATATTTT,CASSLVTDTPGNTIYF
TRBJ1-6,TRBV4-1,.,few,TGCGCCAGCAGCCAAGAGGGAAAAGGTTGGAATTCACCCCTCCACTTT,CASSQEGKGWNSPLHF
TRBJ2-3,TRBV20-1,TRBD2,.,TGCAGTGCTACCGGGACTAGCGGGGGGTTGGATACGCAGTATTTT,CSATGTSGGLDTQYF
TRBJ2-7,TRBV4-1,TRBD2,.,TGCGCCAGCAGCCAAGATCTACTAGCGGGAGCGCACGAGCAGTACTTC,CASSQDLLAGAHEQYF
TRBJ2-1,TRBV7-2,.,many,TGTGCCAGCAGCGACCGCGGCAATGAGCAGTTCTTC,CASSDRGNEQFF
TRBJ1-5,TRBV27,TRBD1,many,TGTGCCAGCAGTACCAAGACAGGGGGCGGCAATCAGCCCCAGCATTTT,CASSTKTGGGNQPQHF
TRBJ1-2,TRBV5-4,.,few,TGTGCCAGTGCGGGGAGCGACTATGGCTACACCTTC,CASAGSDYGYTF
TRBJ1-5,TRBV7-9,.,once,TGTGCCAGCAGCTTAGATGGAGGGGGTAATCAGCCCCAGCATTTT,CASSLDGGGNQPQHF
TRBJ2-2,TRBV9,TRBD1,.,TGTGCCAGCAGCGTAGAAATCGGGACAGGGGACGCCGGGGAGCTGTTTTTT,CASSVEIGTGDAGELFF
TRBJ2-3,TRBV7-6,.,.,TGTGCCAGCAGCCCCTCCCGGGGGGCCACAGATACGCAGTATTTT,CASSPSRGATDTQYF
TRBJ2-7,TRBV4-1,.,many,TGCGCCAGCAGCCAAGAAGGGGGAGCGGGGAGCTCCTACGAGCAGTACTTC,CASSQEGGAGSSYEQYF
TRBJ1-1,TRBV11-2,.,.,TGTGCCAGCAGCCCGCCGACAGTTTTGAACACTGAAGCTTTCTTT,CASSPPTVLNTEAFF
TRBJ1-1,TRBV11-3,.,.,TGTGCCAGCAGCCTAGAAGCGACCAGGCCAGAAAACACTGAAGCTTTCTTT,CASSLEATRPENTEAFF
TRBJ2-1,TRBV12-3/TRBV12-4,.,.,TGTGCCAGTAACAGGGCCTACAATGAGCAGTTCTTC,CASNRAYNEQFF
TRBJ2-1,TRBV10-3,.,.,TGTGCCATCAGGGCAGGGACGTACAATGAGCAGTTCTTC,CAIRAGTYNEQFF
TRBJ2-7,TRBV7-9,.,few,TGTGCCAGCAGCTTAGCGCTTTCTGGACAGTCTAAAGAGCAGTACTTC,CASSLALSGQSKEQYF
TRBJ1-2,TRBV6-1,.,.,TGTGCCAGCAGGTCAGGCGGTGGGGGCTACACCTTC,CASRSGGGGYTF
TRBJ1-2,TRBV7-9,.,.,TGTGCCAGCAGACAGGAGGGCTACACCTTC,CASRQEGYTF
TRBJ1-4,TRBV7-2,TRBD1,many,TGTGCCAGCAGCTTACGCCCGGGACAGAGTAATGAAAAACTGTTTTTT,CASSLRPGQSNEKLFF
TRBJ1-1,TRBV7-6,.,.,TGTGCCAGCAGCCCACCGGGGCTCACTGAAGCTTTCTTT,CASSPPGLTEAFF
TRBJ1-1,TRBV6-1,.,.,TGTGCCAGCAGTGATCGAGGGGGATTAGAAGCTTTCTTT,CASSDRGGLEAFF